The rows below give T cell receptor beta chains drawn from one sample of a study of blood T cell repertoires in COVID-19. TCRdb's table, derived via immunoSEQ multiplex PCR, lists solely in-frame clones and lacks some. The sample shows 150,000 to 200,000 clones, around three quarters of them seen only once. Sequencing was performed on peripheral blood. The receptors were gathered from a man between 60 and 75 years old with acute or convalescent COVID-19. Both conserved end residues are part of each CDR3. A D gene is named only where the DNA matches it firmly. The size field is filled for only some rows; it gives once, few, many or a size class.

d_gene	v_gene	abundance	j_gene	CDR3aa	CDR3nt
TRBD1	TRBV7-2	.	TRBJ1-4	CASSLGQGDGKLFF	TGTGCCAGCAGCCTTGGACAGGGGGATGGAAAACTGTTTTTT
TRBD2	TRBV6-5	.	TRBJ2-3	CASSPSGGALNTQYF	TGTGCCAGCAGTCCTAGCGGGGGGGCCCTGAATACGCAGTATTTT
.	TRBV7-9	.	TRBJ2-1	CASSFPDRYNEQFF	TGTGCCAGCAGCTTTCCCGACAGGTACAATGAGCAGTTCTTC
TRBD1	TRBV2	.	TRBJ1-1	CASRKQTAGGNTEAFF	TGTGCCAGCAGAAAACAAACGGCAGGGGGGAACACTGAAGCTTTCTTT
.	TRBV30	.	TRBJ1-2	CAWSFPGGAANYGYTF	TGTGCCTGGAGTTTCCCGGGGGGGGCCGCTAACTATGGCTACACCTTC
.	TRBV28	.	TRBJ1-3	CASRNAGVTGNTIYF	TGTGCCAGCAGAAACGCGGGGGTGACTGGAAACACCATATATTTT
TRBD1	TRBV3-1/TRBV3-2	.	TRBJ1-1	CASSPHIGQANTEAFF	TGTGCCAGCAGCCCTCACATAGGACAGGCGAACACTGAAGCTTTCTTT
.	TRBV3-1/TRBV3-2	few	TRBJ2-1	CASSRNALDNEQFF	TGTGCCAGCAGCCGAAATGCGTTAGACAATGAGCAGTTCTTC
TRBD2	TRBV4-1	.	TRBJ2-7	CASSRAPERGVYEQYF	TGCGCCAGCAGCCGAGCCCCCGAGCGGGGGGTGTACGAGCAGTACTTC
.	TRBV6-5	.	TRBJ1-1	CASREVQGLEKAFF	TGTGCCAGCAGAGAGGTACAGGGATTAGAGAAAGCTTTCTTT
TRBD2	TRBV11-2	.	TRBJ2-7	CASSSDLAGGPYEQYF	TGTGCCAGCAGCTCAGACTTAGCGGGGGGGCCCTACGAGCAGTACTTC
TRBD1	TRBV4-1	.	TRBJ1-2	CASSPRQGTNYGYTF	TGCGCCAGCAGCCCCAGACAGGGTACCAACTATGGCTACACCTTC
TRBD2	TRBV5-4	.	TRBJ2-3	CASSPGTSRNTDTQYF	TGTGCCAGCAGCCCAGGGACTAGCCGAAATACAGATACGCAGTATTTT
TRBD1	TRBV2	.	TRBJ1-2	CASRNQGAHGYTF	TGTGCCAGCAGAAACCAGGGGGCGCATGGCTACACCTTC
TRBD1	TRBV4-3	.	TRBJ2-3	CASSHYAGGERTDTQYF	TGCGCCAGCAGCCATTATGCAGGGGGCGAGCGAACGGATACGCAGTATTTT
TRBD1	TRBV2	.	TRBJ1-5	CASSEGQGNQPQHF	TGTGCCAGCAGTGAGGGACAGGGGAATCAGCCCCAGCATTTT
TRBD1	TRBV5-1	.	TRBJ2-3	CASSLIPGQTRTDTQYF	TGCGCCAGCAGCTTGATTCCGGGACAGACGAGGACAGATACGCAGTATTTT
TRBD1	TRBV18	.	TRBJ1-1	CASSRQGTTEAFF	TGTGCCAGCTCAAGACAGGGTACCACTGAAGCTTTCTTT
TRBD2	TRBV6-5	.	TRBJ2-2	CASSRGGEAGELFF	TGTGCCAGCAGTCGGGGAGGGGAGGCCGGGGAGCTGTTTTTT
.	TRBV28	.	TRBJ1-5	CASSFAGSNQPQHF	TGTGCCAGCAGTTTCGCGGGATCGAATCAGCCCCAGCATTTT
.	TRBV6-5	once	TRBJ2-2	CASSYSSANTGELFF	TGTGCCAGCAGTTACTCTTCAGCGAACACCGGGGAGCTGTTTTTT
TRBD1	TRBV14	.	TRBJ1-1	CASSQGHFGQGVEAFF	TGTGCCAGCAGCCAAGGGCATTTTGGACAGGGGGTTGAAGCTTTCTTT
TRBD1	TRBV11-2	.	TRBJ2-7	CASSLGGQGINLGYEQYF	TGTGCCAGCAGCTTAGGGGGACAGGGTATTAACCTCGGCTACGAGCAGTACTTC
TRBD1	TRBV12-3/TRBV12-4	.	TRBJ1-2	CASSWGTGDGYTF	TGTGCCAGCAGTTGGGGGACAGGGGATGGCTACACCTTC
.	TRBV19	.	TRBJ2-2	CASSKTGNTGELFF	TGTGCCAGTAGTAAGACAGGGAACACCGGGGAGCTGTTTTTT
TRBD1	TRBV24-1	.	TRBJ2-3	CATSDRRQGLTDTQYF	TGTGCCACCAGTGATCGGAGACAGGGCCTCACAGATACGCAGTATTTT
.	TRBV10-1	.	TRBJ2-3	CASSEGLGSSTDTQYF	TGCGCCAGCAGTGAGGGGCTGGGCAGCAGCACAGATACGCAGTATTTT
.	TRBV14	.	TRBJ2-3	CASSLTGLLSTDTQYF	TGTGCCAGCAGCCTAACGGGACTCCTAAGCACAGATACGCAGTATTTT
TRBD2	TRBV14	.	TRBJ2-1	CASSHASGGAYEQFF	TGTGCCAGCAGCCACGCTAGCGGGGGGGCTTATGAGCAGTTCTTC
.	TRBV11-3	.	TRBJ2-1	CASSPDRYNEQFF	TGTGCCAGCAGCCCAGACAGATACAATGAGCAGTTCTTC
TRBD1	TRBV30	.	TRBJ2-7	CAWSVGTGAYEQYF	TGTGCCTGGAGTGTAGGGACAGGGGCCTACGAGCAGTACTTC
.	TRBV9	once	TRBJ2-7	CASSTAAGYEQYF	TGTGCCAGCAGCACGGCTGCAGGGTACGAGCAGTACTTC
TRBD1	TRBV24-1	few	TRBJ1-6	CATSDGTGGSPLHF	TGTGCCACCAGTGATGGGACAGGGGGCTCACCCCTCCACTTT
TRBD1	TRBV11-2	.	TRBJ1-5	CASSSGQGPYNQPQHF	TGTGCCAGCAGCTCGGGACAGGGACCATATAATCAGCCCCAGCATTTT
TRBD1	TRBV24-1	.	TRBJ2-5	CATSDFHRGKGETQYF	TGTGCCACCAGTGATTTCCACAGGGGGAAAGGGGAGACCCAGTACTTC
.	TRBV9	.	TRBJ1-1	CASSVGVETEAFF	TGTGCCAGCAGCGTAGGGGTGGAGACTGAAGCTTTCTTT
.	TRBV6-5	.	TRBJ1-3	CASKDDSSGNTIYF	TGTGCCAGCAAAGACGACAGCTCTGGAAACACCATATATTTT
.	TRBV30	few	TRBJ1-5	CAWSVSDYFSPQHF	TGTGCCTGGAGTGTTTCTGACTATTTCTCGCCCCAGCATTTT
.	TRBV7-3	.	TRBJ2-1	CASSLDGGYNEQFF	TGTGCCAGCAGCTTAGACGGGGGTTACAATGAGCAGTTCTTC
.	TRBV2	.	TRBJ2-2	CASNLNRETGELFF	TGTGCCAGCAATCTGAACAGGGAGACCGGGGAGCTGTTTTTT
.	TRBV6-4	few	TRBJ1-5	CASRRTVYQPQHF	TGTGCCAGCAGGCGGACAGTTTATCAGCCCCAGCATTTT
.	TRBV30	.	TRBJ1-1	CAWSTPGGGTEAFF	TGTGCCTGGAGTACACCCGGGGGGGGCACTGAAGCTTTCTTT
TRBD1	TRBV11-2	.	TRBJ1-2	CASSLDRGQHYGYTF	TGTGCCAGCAGCTTAGATCGGGGACAGCACTATGGCTACACCTTC
TRBD1	TRBV9	once	TRBJ1-3	CASSRTQGAGNTIYF	TGTGCCAGCAGTCGAACACAGGGGGCTGGAAACACCATATATTTT
.	TRBV28	many	TRBJ1-5	CASKTDSTLNQPQHF	TGTGCCAGCAAAACGGACAGTACACTTAATCAGCCCCAGCATTTT